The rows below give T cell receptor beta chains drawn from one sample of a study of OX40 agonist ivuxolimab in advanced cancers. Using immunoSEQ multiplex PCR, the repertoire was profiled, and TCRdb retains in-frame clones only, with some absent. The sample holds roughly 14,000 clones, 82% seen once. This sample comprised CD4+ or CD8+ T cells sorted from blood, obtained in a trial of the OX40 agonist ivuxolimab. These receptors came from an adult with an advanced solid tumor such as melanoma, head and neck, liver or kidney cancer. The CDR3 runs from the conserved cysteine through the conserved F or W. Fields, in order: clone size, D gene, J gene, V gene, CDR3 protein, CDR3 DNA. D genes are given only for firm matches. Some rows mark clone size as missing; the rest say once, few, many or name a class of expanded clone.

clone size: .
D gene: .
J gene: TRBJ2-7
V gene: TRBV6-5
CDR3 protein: CASSYFNFAEQYF
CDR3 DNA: TGTGCCAGCAGTTACTTCAATTTTGCCGAGCAGTACTTC

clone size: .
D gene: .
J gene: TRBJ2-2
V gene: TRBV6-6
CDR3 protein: CATRSGELFF
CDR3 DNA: TGTGCCACCCGGTCCGGGGAGCTGTTTTTT

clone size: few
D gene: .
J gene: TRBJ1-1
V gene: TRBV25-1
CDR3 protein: CASSEYHSRVEDTEAFF
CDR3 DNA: TGTGCCAGCAGTGAATATCATAGCAGGGTAGAGGACACTGAAGCTTTCTTT

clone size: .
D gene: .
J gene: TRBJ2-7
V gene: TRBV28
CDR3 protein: CASSPDDSYEQYF
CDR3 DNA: TGTGCCAGCAGTCCAGACGATTCCTACGAGCAGTACTTC

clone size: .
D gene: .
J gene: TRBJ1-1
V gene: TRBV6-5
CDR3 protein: CASSYLQRGLNTEAFF
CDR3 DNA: TGTGCCAGCAGTTACTTACAACGGGGGTTGAACACTGAAGCTTTCTTT

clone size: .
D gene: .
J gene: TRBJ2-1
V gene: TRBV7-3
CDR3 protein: CASSLRAEKYNEQFF
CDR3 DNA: TGTGCCAGCAGCTTAAGGGCAGAAAAGTACAATGAGCAGTTCTTC

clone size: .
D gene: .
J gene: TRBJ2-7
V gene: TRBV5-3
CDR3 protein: CARSLLGHPYEQYF
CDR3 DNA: TGTGCCAGAAGCTTACTTGGACACCCCTACGAGCAGTACTTC

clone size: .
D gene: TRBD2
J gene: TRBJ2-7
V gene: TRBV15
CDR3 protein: CATRHTSGTYEQYF
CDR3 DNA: TGTGCCACCAGGCACACTAGCGGAACATACGAGCAGTACTTC

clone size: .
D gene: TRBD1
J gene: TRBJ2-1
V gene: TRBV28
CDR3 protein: CASSPNRDRVYNEQFF
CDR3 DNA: TGTGCCAGCAGTCCGAACCGGGACAGGGTTTACAATGAGCAGTTCTTC

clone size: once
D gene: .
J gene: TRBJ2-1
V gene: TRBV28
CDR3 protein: CASSSYNEQFF
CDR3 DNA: TGTGCCAGCAGTAGTTACAATGAGCAGTTCTTC

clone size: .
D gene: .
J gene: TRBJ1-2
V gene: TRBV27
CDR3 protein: CASSLTSGHNYGYTF
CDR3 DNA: TGTGCCAGCAGCTTAACGTCAGGTCATAACTATGGCTACACCTTC

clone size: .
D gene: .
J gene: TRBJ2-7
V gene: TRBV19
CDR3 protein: CASSIGSGSSYEQYF
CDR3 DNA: TGTGCCAGTAGTATCGGCTCGGGGAGCTCCTACGAGCAGTACTTC

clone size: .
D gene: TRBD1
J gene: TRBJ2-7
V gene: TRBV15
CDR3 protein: CATSSTGTGDYEQYF
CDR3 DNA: TGTGCCACCAGCAGTACCGGGACAGGGGACTACGAGCAGTACTTC

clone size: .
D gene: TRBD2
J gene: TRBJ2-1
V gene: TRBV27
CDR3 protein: CASSLDGTSGGLSYNEQFF
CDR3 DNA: TGTGCCAGCAGTTTAGATGGGACTAGCGGGGGGCTTTCCTACAATGAGCAGTTCTTC

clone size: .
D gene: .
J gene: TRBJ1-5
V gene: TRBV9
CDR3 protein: CASSPEGAARPQHF
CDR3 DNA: TGTGCCAGCAGCCCCGAAGGGGCGGCGCGGCCCCAGCATTTT

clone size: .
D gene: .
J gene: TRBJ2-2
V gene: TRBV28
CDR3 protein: CASSPDSNTGELFF
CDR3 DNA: TGTGCCAGCAGTCCCGACTCGAACACCGGGGAGCTGTTTTTT

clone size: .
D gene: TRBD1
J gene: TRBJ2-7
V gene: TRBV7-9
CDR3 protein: CASSGRQGERF
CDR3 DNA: TGTGCCAGCAGCGGTAGACAGGGGGAACGATTC

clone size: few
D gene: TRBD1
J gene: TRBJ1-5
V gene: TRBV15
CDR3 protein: CATSREGGSPTGPQHF
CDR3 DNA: TGTGCCACCAGCAGAGAAGGGGGCAGCCCAACTGGGCCCCAGCATTTT

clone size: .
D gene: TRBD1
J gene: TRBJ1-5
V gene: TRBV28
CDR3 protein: CASSSGQGAGQPQHF
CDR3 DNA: TGTGCCAGCAGTTCTGGACAGGGGGCAGGTCAGCCCCAGCATTTT

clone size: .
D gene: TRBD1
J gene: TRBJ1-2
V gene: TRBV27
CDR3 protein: CASRGSGQVYGYTF
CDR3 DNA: TGTGCCAGCAGGGGATCGGGACAGGTCTATGGCTACACCTTC

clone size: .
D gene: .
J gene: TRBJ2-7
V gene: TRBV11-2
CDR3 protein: CASSLGDTGTYEQYF
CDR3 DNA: TGTGCCAGCAGCTTAGGGGACACGGGTACCTACGAGCAGTACTTC

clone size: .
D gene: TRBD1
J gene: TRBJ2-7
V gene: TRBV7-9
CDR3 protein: CASSPGTGVEQYF
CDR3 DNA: TGTGCCAGCAGCCCCGGGACAGGGGTCGAGCAGTACTTC

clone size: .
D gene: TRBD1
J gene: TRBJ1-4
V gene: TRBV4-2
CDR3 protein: CASSQATGTGNEKLFF
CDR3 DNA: TGTGCCAGCAGCCAAGCAACCGGGACAGGGAATGAAAAACTGTTTTTT

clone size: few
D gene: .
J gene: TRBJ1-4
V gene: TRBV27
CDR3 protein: CASSVFINEKLFF
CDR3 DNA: TGTGCCAGCAGTGTTTTCATTAATGAAAAACTGTTTTTT

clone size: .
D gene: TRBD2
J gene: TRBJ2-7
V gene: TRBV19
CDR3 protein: CASSIDLSGGASYEQYF
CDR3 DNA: TGTGCCAGTAGTATAGATCTGTCGGGGGGGGCTTCCTACGAGCAGTACTTC

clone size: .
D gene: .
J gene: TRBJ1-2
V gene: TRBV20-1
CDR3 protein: CSAEAGRAGTF
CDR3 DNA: TGCAGTGCGGAAGCGGGGAGGGCAGGCACCTTC

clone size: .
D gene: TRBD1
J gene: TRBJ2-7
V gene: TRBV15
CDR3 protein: CATSRKNRGLAYEQYF
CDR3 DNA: TGTGCCACCAGCAGAAAAAACAGGGGTTTGGCCTACGAGCAGTACTTC

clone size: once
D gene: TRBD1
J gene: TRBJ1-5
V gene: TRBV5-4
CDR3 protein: CASSVQGDQPQHF
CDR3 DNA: TGTGCCAGCAGCGTTCAGGGGGATCAGCCCCAGCATTTT

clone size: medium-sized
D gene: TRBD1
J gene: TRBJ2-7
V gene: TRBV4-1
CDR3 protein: CASSLGTEPHEQYF
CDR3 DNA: TGCGCCAGCAGCCTCGGGACAGAGCCCCACGAGCAGTACTTC

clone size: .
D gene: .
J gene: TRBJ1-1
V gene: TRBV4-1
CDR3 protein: CASSPGNRHTEAFF
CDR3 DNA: TGCGCCAGCAGCCCCGGAAATAGGCACACTGAAGCTTTCTTT

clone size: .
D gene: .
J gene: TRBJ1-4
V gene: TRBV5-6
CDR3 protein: CASSSRWVSATNEKLFF
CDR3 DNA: TGTGCCAGCAGCTCTCGCTGGGTCTCGGCAACTAATGAAAAACTGTTTTTT

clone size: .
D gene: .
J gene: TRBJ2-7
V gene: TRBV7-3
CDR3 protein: CASSPGSAASSYEQYF
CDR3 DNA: TGTGCCAGCAGCCCCGGTTCAGCGGCGTCATCCTACGAGCAGTACTTC

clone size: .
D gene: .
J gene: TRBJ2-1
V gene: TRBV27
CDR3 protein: CASRLRWRQFF
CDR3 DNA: TGTGCCAGCAGACTACGCTGGAGGCAGTTCTTC

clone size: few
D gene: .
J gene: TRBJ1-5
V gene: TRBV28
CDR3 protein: CASSLQGNQPQHF
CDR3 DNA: TGTGCCAGCAGTTTACAGGGAAATCAGCCCCAGCATTTT

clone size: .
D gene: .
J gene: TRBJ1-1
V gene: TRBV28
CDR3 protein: CASNAGGAEAFF
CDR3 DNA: TGTGCCAGCAACGCCGGCGGCGCTGAAGCTTTCTTT

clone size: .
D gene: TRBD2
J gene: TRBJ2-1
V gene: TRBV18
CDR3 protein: CASSRRYETSGEYEQFF
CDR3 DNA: TGTGCCAGCTCACGACGGTACGAGACTAGCGGGGAGTATGAGCAGTTCTTC

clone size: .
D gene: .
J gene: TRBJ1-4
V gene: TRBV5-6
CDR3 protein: CASSPGTTRQKLFF
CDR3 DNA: TGTGCCAGCAGCCCGGGGACAACTAGGCAAAAACTGTTTTTT

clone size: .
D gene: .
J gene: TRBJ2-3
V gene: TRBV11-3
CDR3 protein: CASSLEDPGRPTDTQYF
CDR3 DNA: TGTGCCAGCAGCTTAGAAGACCCTGGGCGACCCACAGATACGCAGTATTTT

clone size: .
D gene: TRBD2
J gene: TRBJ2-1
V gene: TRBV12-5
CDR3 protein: CASAPGTSRWDEQFF
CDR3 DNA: TGTGCTAGTGCCCCCGGGACTAGCAGATGGGATGAGCAGTTCTTC

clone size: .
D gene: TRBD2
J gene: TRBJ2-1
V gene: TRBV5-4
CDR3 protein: CASSSLAGLTYNEQFF
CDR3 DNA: TGTGCCAGCAGCTCACTAGCGGGGCTTACCTACAATGAGCAGTTCTTC

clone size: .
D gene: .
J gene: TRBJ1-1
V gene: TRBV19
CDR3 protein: CASKPLGSTEAFF
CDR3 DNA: TGTGCCAGTAAACCTTTGGGGAGCACTGAAGCTTTCTTT

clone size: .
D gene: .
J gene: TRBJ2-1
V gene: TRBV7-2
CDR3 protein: CASSRGRGFDEQFF
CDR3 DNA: TGTGCCAGCAGCAGGGGGCGGGGGTTCGATGAGCAGTTCTTC